Described below is a single TCR beta chain sequence and its context. This entry comes from a study of cytomegalovirus exposure and HLA in healthy donors. Study summary: The early release's HLA-typed donors yielded 78 million or so unique TCRs.

The CDR3 has 22 amino acids. This PCR relied on a set of 60 Vbeta primers and 13 Jbeta primers. Generated by immunoSEQ multiplex PCR, the TCRdb table keeps only in-frame clones and is missing some. This sample has about 140,000 clones; about 80% occur once, and the top ten carry 1.5% to 2%. Input material: PBMCs. This clonotype was sampled from a man in his forties in good health and CMV-seronegative. The V call is TRBV21-1, the J call TRBJ2-1; the DNA was not used to check the table's D call, TRBD2. TRBV21-1 is annotated as a pseudogene. CDR3 sequence: CASSTSGNRVAAAGGPGREQFF. The CDR3 DNA reads as TGTGCCAGCAGCACCTCGGGGAACCGGGTGGCTGCGGCGGGAGGGCCGGGACGTGAGCAGTTCTTC.